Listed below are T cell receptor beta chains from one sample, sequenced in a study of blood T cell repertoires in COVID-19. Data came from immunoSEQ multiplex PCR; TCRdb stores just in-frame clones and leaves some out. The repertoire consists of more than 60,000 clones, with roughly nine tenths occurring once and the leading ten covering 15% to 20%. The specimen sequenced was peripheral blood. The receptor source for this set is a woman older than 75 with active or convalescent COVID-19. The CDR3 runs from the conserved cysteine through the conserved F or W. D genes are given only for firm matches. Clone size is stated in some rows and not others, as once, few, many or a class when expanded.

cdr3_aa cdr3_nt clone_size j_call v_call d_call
CASNPEGLSNQPQHF TGTGCCAGCAACCCGGAGGGCCTTAGCAATCAGCCCCAGCATTTT - TRBJ1-5 TRBV6-5 -
CASSIAGTESYEQYF TGTGCCAGCAGCATCGCTGGGACAGAATCCTACGAGCAGTACTTC few TRBJ2-7 TRBV21-1 -
CASSPLPRRGYTF TGTGCCAGCAGCCCATTGCCCCGGAGGGGCTACACCTTC few TRBJ1-2 TRBV6-2/TRBV6-3 -
CASRESGQGTGELFF TGTGCCAGCCGGGAATCGGGACAGGGAACCGGGGAGCTGTTTTTT - TRBJ2-2 TRBV6-6 TRBD1
CASTMGQRGSYNEQFF TGTGCCAGCACCATGGGACAGAGGGGCTCCTACAATGAGCAGTTCTTC - TRBJ2-1 TRBV9 TRBD1
CASSQDRRGGGNSPLHF TGTGCCAGCAGCCAAGATCGGAGGGGGGGCGGAAATTCACCCCTCCACTTT - TRBJ1-6 TRBV14 -
CSVGDSTAPSGYTF TGCAGCGTTGGGGACAGCACGGCCCCTTCTGGCTACACCTTC - TRBJ1-2 TRBV29-1 TRBD1
CASSPGVYSGANVLTF TGTGCCAGCAGTCCCGGGGTGTACTCTGGGGCCAACGTCCTGACTTTC - TRBJ2-6 TRBV6-2/TRBV6-3 -
CASSVGDRTLLGYTF TGTGCCAGCAGTGTAGGGGACAGGACACTATTAGGCTACACCTTC - TRBJ1-2 TRBV28 TRBD1
CASSGAAPRGALSYEQYF TGTGCCAGCAGTGGAGCCGCCCCTCGGGGGGCTCTCTCCTACGAGCAGTACTTC - TRBJ2-7 TRBV6-1 -
CAWSFSADTQYF TGTGCCTGGAGTTTCTCAGCGGATACGCAGTATTTT - TRBJ2-3 TRBV30 -
CASSLGRLAGTDTQYF TGTGCCAGCAGCTTAGGGCGCCTAGCTGGCACAGATACGCAGTATTTT - TRBJ2-3 TRBV7-8 -
CASGLVAGGYSYGYTF TGTGCTAGTGGTTTGGTGGCGGGGGGCTACAGCTATGGCTACACCTTC - TRBJ1-2 TRBV12-5 -
CASSLSNRPYEQYF TGTGCCAGCAGCTTATCAAACAGGCCCTACGAGCAGTACTTC - TRBJ2-7 TRBV7-9 -
CASSHLQGGQTEQYF TGTGCCAGCAGCCATCTCCAAGGGGGCCAGACCGAGCAGTACTTC - TRBJ2-7 TRBV9 TRBD1
CASSIGQIMNTEAFF TGTGCCAGTAGTATCGGACAGATCATGAACACTGAAGCTTTCTTT - TRBJ1-1 TRBV19 -
CASSTRGGVNTEAFF TGTGCCAGCAGTACCCGTGGAGGGGTGAACACTGAAGCTTTCTTT - TRBJ1-1 TRBV28 -
CASSTGQPGTDTQYF TGTGCCAGTAGTACCGGACAGCCTGGCACAGATACGCAGTATTTT - TRBJ2-3 TRBV19 -
CASARQGSSYNEQFF TGTGCCAGCGCACGACAGGGCAGCTCCTACAATGAGCAGTTCTTC - TRBJ2-1 TRBV9 TRBD1
CASSVAGGGYTF TGTGCCAGCAGCGTAGCGGGGGGTGGCTACACCTTC - TRBJ1-2 TRBV9 -
CASRLVSGVEETQYF TGTGCAAGTCGCTTAGTGTCGGGGGTAGAAGAGACCCAGTACTTC - TRBJ2-5 TRBV12-2 -
CASSPLGPYEQYF TGTGCCAGTAGTCCCTTGGGGCCTTACGAGCAGTACTTC - TRBJ2-7 TRBV19 -
CASSYAGSYEQYF TGTGCCAGCAGTTACGCGGGTTCCTACGAGCAGTACTTC - TRBJ2-7 TRBV6-5 -
CAISESKLAGDSRNEQFF TGTGCCATCAGTGAGTCGAAACTAGCGGGGGACTCTAGGAATGAGCAGTTCTTC - TRBJ2-1 TRBV10-3 TRBD2
CASSQVRRGSYEQYF TGCGCCAGCAGTCAAGTAAGGAGGGGCTCCTACGAGCAGTACTTC - TRBJ2-7 TRBV23-1 -
CASSLRDRGGSAKNIQYF TGTGCCAGCAGTTTGAGGGACAGGGGGGGGTCTGCCAAAAACATTCAGTACTTC - TRBJ2-4 TRBV28 TRBD1
CASSEFRDSGELFF TGTGCCAGCAGCGAATTCAGGGATTCCGGGGAGCTGTTTTTT - TRBJ2-2 TRBV9 -
CASSVRGQGQGETQYF TGTGCCAGCAGTGTTCGTGGACAGGGACAGGGCGAGACCCAGTACTTC - TRBJ2-5 TRBV6-1 TRBD1
CASSYSWTSPATEAFF TGTGCCAGCAGTTACTCTTGGACATCCCCGGCCACTGAAGCTTTCTTT - TRBJ1-1 TRBV6-2/TRBV6-3 -
CASSHLAAQETQYF TGTGCCAGCAGCCATCTAGCGGCCCAAGAGACCCAGTACTTC - TRBJ2-5 TRBV3-1/TRBV3-2 TRBD2
CASGWDSITEAFF TGTGCCAGCGGCTGGGACAGCATCACTGAAGCTTTCTTT - TRBJ1-1 TRBV27 TRBD1
CASSYGGNYEQYF TGTGCCAGCAGTTATGGGGGGAACTACGAGCAGTACTTC - TRBJ2-7 TRBV7-2 -
CAIVPRDMVGGLSNQPQHF TGTGCCATCGTTCCTCGGGACATGGTAGGGGGCTTGAGCAATCAGCCCCAGCATTTT - TRBJ1-5 TRBV10-3 TRBD1
CASSLGYRGNSYEQYF TGTGCCAGCAGCTTAGGATACAGGGGGAACTCCTACGAGCAGTACTTC - TRBJ2-7 TRBV11-2 TRBD1
CASSHPAGQGKDQPQHF TGCGCCAGCAGCCACCCAGCGGGACAGGGAAAGGATCAGCCCCAGCATTTT - TRBJ1-5 TRBV4-1 TRBD1
CASSATGGRETQYF TGCGCCAGCAGCGCGACAGGGGGTCGGGAGACCCAGTACTTC - TRBJ2-5 TRBV5-1 TRBD1
CATSDTRQGPNTEAFF TGTGCCACCAGTGATACCCGACAGGGCCCAAACACTGAAGCTTTCTTT - TRBJ1-1 TRBV24-1 TRBD1
CASSDSRSYNSPLHF TGTGCCAGCAGTGATAGTCGCTCCTATAATTCACCCCTCCACTTT few TRBJ1-6 TRBV2 -
CASLPFGGSNQPQHF TGTGCCAGTCTCCCTTTCGGGGGTAGCAATCAGCCCCAGCATTTT - TRBJ1-5 TRBV19 -
CATSDAPGRGGLSEQFF TGTGCCACCAGTGACGCCCCGGGGCGGGGGGGCCTAAGTGAGCAGTTCTTC once TRBJ2-1 TRBV24-1 TRBD2
CATDLGGTNTGELFF TGTGCCACCGATTTGGGGGGGACGAACACCGGGGAGCTGTTTTTT - TRBJ2-2 TRBV10-3 TRBD2
CAIGRNTEAFF TGTGCCATCGGGCGGAACACTGAAGCTTTCTTT few TRBJ1-1 TRBV10-3 -
CASSLGQGAYEQYF TGCGCCAGCAGCTTGGGCCAGGGGGCGTACGAGCAGTACTTC - TRBJ2-7 TRBV5-1 TRBD1
CASSQTRTSGASTQYF TGTGCCAGCAGCCAAACTAGGACTAGCGGGGCGAGTACGCAGTATTTT once TRBJ2-3 TRBV3-1/TRBV3-2 TRBD2
CASSGWGPRGGETQYF TGTGCCAGTAGTGGGTGGGGCCCTCGGGGGGGAGAGACCCAGTACTTC - TRBJ2-5 TRBV19 TRBD2
CASLSPARGTDTQYF TGTGCCAGCCTAAGCCCTGCCCGAGGGACAGATACGCAGTATTTT few TRBJ2-3 TRBV27 -
CASSQGTSGQSSYEQYF TGTGCCAGCAGCCAAGGGACTAGCGGGCAAAGCTCCTACGAGCAGTACTTC - TRBJ2-7 TRBV4-2 TRBD2
CASSLEGQGNSPLHF TGTGCCAGCAGCTTAGAGGGACAGGGCAATTCACCCCTCCACTTT - TRBJ1-6 TRBV7-2 TRBD1
CASSYGTTATNEKLFF TGTGCCAGCAGTTACGGGACAACTGCAACTAATGAAAAACTGTTTTTT - TRBJ1-4 TRBV6-6 -
CASSIPSGREGFNEKLFF TGTGCCAGTAGTATCCCCTCGGGGAGGGAGGGTTTTAATGAAAAACTGTTTTTT - TRBJ1-4 TRBV19 -
CARGTPNTEAFF TGTGCCAGAGGGACACCGAACACTGAAGCTTTCTTT - TRBJ1-1 TRBV7-9 -
CASTLKRAPNTEAFF TGTGCCAGCACCCTGAAGCGGGCACCGAACACTGAAGCTTTCTTT - TRBJ1-1 TRBV7-2 -
CASSLARGTSARQETQYF TGTGCCAGCAGCTTAGCTCGGGGGACTAGCGCCCGACAAGAGACCCAGTACTTC - TRBJ2-5 TRBV7-8 TRBD2